This TCR beta chain was found in a study of T cells in Graves' hyperthyroidism and ophthalmopathy. This clonotype was found a few times. Its antigen is not known. Template material for amplifying TCR beta CDR3 regions consisted of RNA transcripts. In the first-round RT-PCR of the TCR CDR3, the HTBI primer set was used. TCRdb ran MiXCR on the multiplex PCR reads and lists one entry per CDR3 protein. Among hundreds of thousands of distinct CDR3 sequences listed, more than 20% were seen once. This CDR3 has 14 residues. The V gene's germline CDR1 is SEHNR and CDR2 FQNEAQ (reference sequence). V shed 4 bases and J shed 7 bases, with 15 bases lying between them. Study results and caveats: Model-based prediction identified ophthalmopathy a median roughly six months prior to its onset.

The sequenced sample was blood. This chain connects TRBV7-9 to TRBJ2-3, with a possible D match to TRBD1 (5 bases). The origin of this receptor is a man aged 25-45 years with Graves' ophthalmopathy. CDR3 region: CASSSDSLGNTQYF. The DNA for the CDR3 is TGTGCCAGCAGCTCCGACAGTTTAGGGAATACGCAGTATTTT.